This TCR beta chain was identified during a study of T cells in Graves' hyperthyroidism and ophthalmopathy. General observations from the study: Blood samples included most of the expanded thyroid clonotypes exceeding 0.001.

Worth noting for this clonotype: The antigen is unknown.

The TCR beta CDR3 regions underwent amplification using RNA transcripts as the source. HTBI primers were the set used in a first-round RT-PCR of the TCR CDR3. TCRdb re-called the multiplex PCR reads with MiXCR, one entry per CDR3 protein. The table has roughly 510,000 distinct CDR3 sequences, roughly 20% seen once. From more than 8 ml of fresh peripheral blood, PBMCs were isolated. In germline, CDR1 is SGHAT, CDR2 FQNNGV. The germline V and J ends were trimmed by 2 bases and 4 bases, with 8 bases remaining between them. CDR3 length: 13 residues. This clonotype was obtained from a man aged 18 to 35 with Graves' hyperthyroidism. The sequencing sample was made of blood. The V gene is TRBV11-2, the J gene TRBJ2-5, with D hard to call. The CDR3 is CASSLLGLETQYF. The DNA for the CDR3 is TGTGCCAGCAGCTTACTGGGGTTAGAGACCCAGTACTTC.